The 18 T cell receptor beta chains reported below all come from one sample, sequenced in a study of metastatic and nonmetastatic thyroid tumors. TCRdb re-called the PCR reads with MiXCR. The table records tens of thousands of clones, about an eighth of them present only once. No treatment had been given to any patient before thyroid surgery. The specimen was blood. These TCRs come from a male donor with papillary thyroid cancer or a benign thyroid nodule (not recorded which). Some clones in this sample may be carry-over from other donors' samples.

The table lists this clone with many counts. This chain joins TRBV6-2 or TRBV6-3 and TRBJ2-3; 7 positions agree with TRBD2. The CDR3 totals 16 residues. J gave up 0 bases and V 5 bases, and 8 bases lay outside the gene matches. Per germline, CDR1 MNHEY and CDR2 SVGEGT. The DNA for the CDR3 is TGTGCCAGCAGTGCGGGGGTTGGACTCAGCACAGATACGCAGTATTTT. Protein sequence: CASSAGVGLSTDTQYF.

This clone was detected many times. The chain employs TRBV6-1 and TRBJ2-2; the match to TRBD2 covers 12 bases. This CDR3 is built from 17 residues. CDR1 and CDR2 (germline): MNHNS, SASEGT. Germline trimming cut 8 bases from V and 0 bases from J; bases unmatched to any gene: 7. The CDR3, as DNA: TGTGCCAGCTCTAGCGGGAGGGATGTTTCGAACACCGGGGAGCTGTTTTTT. Its protein product is CASSSGRDVSNTGELFF.

This clone has just a few counts. V usage is TRBV6-5 and J usage is TRBJ1-3; D gene uncertain. The CDR3 consists of 15 residues. Per the germline V gene, CDR1 is MNHEY and CDR2 is SVGAGI. V lost 2 bases and J 2 bases, leaving 10 bases between the germline ends. The CDR3 nucleotides are TGTGCCAGCAGTTACGGATTGGGAACTGGAAACACCATATATTTT. It yields the protein CASSYGLGTGNTIYF.

There are many counts of this clone. The V call is TRBV7-3, the J call TRBJ1-4, with a weak D call TRBD1 (6 bases). CDR1 is SGHTA, CDR2 FQGTGA, per germline. This CDR3 is built from 17 residues. V gave up 5 bases and J gave up 5 bases, with 21 bases separating them. CDR3 loop: CASSLDSYRARNEKLFF. CDR3 bases: TGTGCCAGCAGCCTCGACTCGTACAGGGCTCGGAATGAAAAACTGTTTTTT. Full variable domain (outside the CDR3, taken from reference TRBV7-3 and TRBJ1-4): GAGVSQTPSNKVTEKGKYVELRCDPISGHTALYWYRQSLGQGPEFLIYFQGTGAADDSGLPNDRFFAVRPEGSVSTLKIQRTERGDSAVYLCASSLDSYRARNEKLFFGSGTQLSVL.

The chain joins TRBV3-1 to TRBJ2-2, with TRBD2 identical over 14 bases. V shed 3 bases, J shed 10 bases, and the junction held 4 bases outside the gene matches. This CDR3 comprises 15 residues. CDR1 is LGHDT, CDR2 YNNKEL, per germline (reference sequence). The CDR3 DNA follows: TGTGCCAGCAGCCAGGGACTAGCGGGAGCCTTGGAGCTGTTTTTT. The encoded protein is CASSQGLAGALELFF.

This clone was observed many times. V and J are TRBV7-9 and TRBJ1-3, with 7 bases lining up with TRBD1. J gave up 3 bases and V 4 bases, and 6 bases lay outside the gene matches. CDR1 and CDR2 (germline): SEHNR, FQNEAQ (reference sequence). The CDR3 has 15 amino acids. CDR3 nucleotide sequence: TGTGCCAGCAGCTCGAGACAGGGTCGTGGAAACACCATATATTTT. Its translation: CASSSRQGRGNTIYF. Full variable domain (missing parts from reference TRBV7-9 and TRBJ1-3): DTGVSQNPRHKITKRGQNVTFRCDPISEHNRLYWYRQTLGQGPEFLTYFQNEAQLEKSRLLSDRFSAERPKGSFSTLEIQRTEQGDSAMYLCASSSRQGRGNTIYFGEGSWLTVV.

This clone occurred many times. The chain is built from TRBV6-2 or TRBV6-3 and TRBJ2-3; TRBD2 aligns across 9 bases. This CDR3 comprises 16 residues. The V gene end was trimmed by 8 bases and the J gene end by 4 bases; junction bases not matched to a gene: 13. Germline V CDR1 and CDR2: MNHEY, SVGEGT. For the CDR3, the DNA is TGTGCCAGCCGACAACCGGGACTAGCTAGGGCAGATACGCAGTATTTT. Translating gives CASRQPGLARADTQYF.

This clone has at least ten counts. This chain uses TRBV9 with TRBJ2-3, with 8 nucleotides matching TRBD2. V lost 4 bases to trimming and J lost 4 bases; unmatched junction nucleotides: 11. The CDR3 has 16 amino acids. From germline, CDR1 is SGDLS and CDR2 YYNGEE. CDR3 sequence (DNA): TGTGCCAGCAGCCCCACCGGGTCGGGAGGGGCAGATACGCAGTATTTT. This codes for CASSPTGSGGADTQYF.

This clone was seen at least ten times. The rearrangement joins TRBV4-3 to TRBJ1-4; D gene ambiguous. Germline loops: CDR1 LGHNA, CDR2 YSLEER. This CDR3 has 18 residues. Trimming stripped 0 bases from V and 6 bases from J, with 20 bases between. The DNA of the CDR3 is TGCGCCAGCAGCCAAGATCTATATAGAGCACGGAGGGATGAAAAACTGTTTTTT. Protein product: CASSQDLYRARRDEKLFF.

This clone was counted at least ten times. The chain joins TRBV28 to TRBJ2-7; 10 nucleotides align to TRBD2. The trim removed 4 bases at V and 0 bases at J, leaving 9 bases unmatched. The germline V gene encodes CDR1 MDHEN and CDR2 SYDVKM. This CDR3 is built from 17 residues. CDR3 sequence: CASSYPSKREGSYEQYF. The CDR3 DNA follows: TGTGCCAGCAGTTACCCCAGCAAGCGGGAGGGCTCCTACGAGCAGTACTTC.

As concerns this clone: Its ends do not fully match the called genes, so a read error is possible. In DNA, the CDR3 is TGTGCCAGTAGCTCCGGACAGGATAACACTGAATCTTTCTTT. It translates to CASSSGQDNTESFF. V is TRBV28 and J is TRBJ1-1; 7 nucleotides line up with TRBD1. The germline V gene encodes CDR1 MDHEN and CDR2 SYDVKM. The CDR3 runs to 14 residues.

This clone was seen ten or more times. The chain joins TRBV9 to TRBJ2-5; D is tentatively TRBD1 or TRBD2 (6 bases each). Germline V lookup: CDR1 SGDLS, CDR2 YYNGEE. V lost 0 bases and J lost 4, with 16 bases in between. This CDR3 contains 16 residues. CDR3 in DNA: TGTGCCAGCAGCGTAGGGTACGGAGGGGGAGGAGAGACCCAGTACTTC. Translated, it gives CASSVGYGGGGETQYF.

There are many counts of this clone. The chain uses TRBV20-1 and TRBJ2-7; a possible D gene is TRBD2 (6 bases). Trimming removed 1 base from V and 3 bases from J, with 10 bases in between. This CDR3 is built from 13 residues. CDR1 and CDR2 from the germline V gene are DFQATT and SNEGSKA (reference sequence). The CDR3 DNA reads as TGCAGTGCTAGAGTCGGTAGCGGCTACGAGCAGTACTTC. This gives the protein CSARVGSGYEQYF.

In its sample, this clone is medium-sized. The chain combines TRBV6-2 or TRBV6-3 with TRBJ2-7, with D possibly being TRBD1 or TRBD2 (5 bases each). Looked up from germline, CDR1 is MNHEY and CDR2 is SVGEGT. CDR3 length: 15 amino acids. V lost 2 bases, J lost 4 bases, and 15 bases lay in between. The CDR3 sequence: CASSYPRTEGYEQYF. For the CDR3, the DNA is TGTGCCAGCAGTTACCCGCGGACTGAGGGGTACGAGCAGTACTTC.

This clone came up many times. The rearrangement joins TRBV24-1 to TRBJ2-7, with 8 bases that match TRBD1. Germline V CDR1 and CDR2: KGHDR, SFDVKD. This CDR3 contains 17 residues. Losses at the gene ends were 2 bases for V and 7 bases for J; bases not matched to a gene: 15. The CDR3 here is CATSDSGGGTGRLEQYF. CDR3 coding DNA: TGTGCCACCAGTGATTCAGGAGGGGGGACAGGCCGGTTGGAGCAGTACTTC.

This clone occurred many times. The J gene is TRBJ2-6, the V gene TRBV20-1; D may be TRBD2 (7 bases). Germline CDR1 reads DFQATT; CDR2 reads SNEGSKA (reference sequence). The CDR3 runs to 15 residues. Trimming left V 2 bases short and J 4 bases short, with 12 bases between. The CDR3 loop reads CSARRGREGANVLTF. The CDR3 nucleotides read TGCAGTGCTAGAAGGGGGAGGGAAGGGGCCAACGTCCTGACTTTC.

In this sample, this clone turned up many times. This chain uses TRBV5-1 with TRBJ2-2, with D perhaps being TRBD1 or TRBD2 (5 bases each). Germline V CDR1 and CDR2: SGHRS, YFSETQ. The CDR3 is 15 amino acids. V lost 4 bases, J lost 2 bases, and 12 bases lay in between. CDR3 DNA sequence: TGCGCCAGCAGCCTCGGGGCAGCTAACACCGGGGAGCTGTTTTTT. It encodes CASSLGAANTGELFF.

This clone has a handful of counts. One junction end does not reproduce the germline sequence, and a read error may be involved. The chain links TRBV6-1 to TRBJ2-3; 11 nucleotides match TRBD2. Germline values: CDR1 MNHNS, CDR2 SASEGT. The CDR3 consists of 15 residues. The CDR3 spells CTSSLTSGGSDTQYF. The CDR3 nucleotides are TGTACCAGCAGCCTAACTAGCGGGGGCTCAGATACGCAGTATTTT.